The clone carrying this T cell receptor beta chain showed up many times. Antigen specificity is unknown. Germline loops: CDR1 DFQATT, CDR2 SNEGSKA (reference sequence). The CDR3 consists of 13 residues. J gave up 6 bases and V 7 bases, and 8 bases lay outside the gene matches. This sample was included in a study of T-cell reconstitution after alpha-beta-depleted transplantation in children. Study findings and constraints: Several hundred expanded graft clones reportedly supplied alpha-beta T cells about two months after transplant. A year post-transplant, T-cell counts and diversity derived mostly from newly produced T cells.

A TCRbeta library incorporating unique molecular identifiers was prepared. TCRdb reanalysed the PCR reads using MiXCR and keeps one entry per CDR3 protein. Here the sample spans over 120,000 distinct CDR3 sequences, 7.5% to 9% being singletons. This receptor was obtained from a female patient aged 2 to 10 who had a stem cell transplant for congenital amegakaryocytic thrombocytopenia, so the T cells may come from the graft donor. This rearrangement joins TRBV20-1 to TRBJ2-3; 9 nucleotides line up with TRBD2. The sequences come from PBMCs, mostly from graft donor cells, collected 180 days after TCRalphabeta/CD19-depleted stem cell transplant. The DNA for the CDR3 is TGCAGTGGGATAGCGGGAGCAAGGGATACGCAGTATTTT. Protein sequence: CSGIAGARDTQYF.